The text below deals with one T cell receptor (beta chain). This specimen comes from a study of early T cells in non-severe SARS-CoV-2 infection. Individual cDNA molecules were tagged with unique molecular identifiers, the study reported. TCRdb reanalysed the 5' RACE reads using MiXCR and keeps one entry per CDR3 protein. The table shows 71,000 or so distinct CDR3 sequences, with roughly 13% occurring only once. Input material: whole blood. This TCR derives from an adult who was a healthcare worker with PCR-confirmed SARS-CoV-2 infection or an uninfected control (not recorded which).

This chain's CDR3 is CASSSGSSYNEQFF. The CDR3 DNA reads TGTGCCAGCAGCTCGGGGAGCTCCTACAATGAGCAGTTCTTC. This chain uses TRBV7-3 with TRBJ2-1; the D gene is possibly TRBD2 (5 bases). Trimming cost V 4 bases and J 0 bases, with 7 bases left between them. This CDR3 is 14 amino acids long. From germline, CDR1 is SGHTA and CDR2 FQGTGA.